The TCR beta chain described here comes from a study of cytomegalovirus exposure and HLA in healthy donors. Study-wide results and limits: The study put 150 or so TCR beta chains on its list as cytomegalovirus-associated. Reportedly, diagnosis of cytomegalovirus status by the classifier showed high specificity and sensitivity. In vitro assays verified that a few CMV-associated chains recognized CMV antigens specifically.

TCRdb's copy holds only in-frame clones and misses some; the assay was immunoSEQ multiplex PCR. There are some 130,000 clones in the sample; 86% occur only once, and roughly 3% lies in the top ten. Points on this clone: Its antigen is unknown.

V gave up 3 bases and J gave up 6 bases; unmatched junction bases: 7. This CDR3 spans 15 amino acids. The germline V gene encodes CDR1 SGHRS and CDR2 YFSETQ. The chain carries TRBV5-1 and TRBJ2-7; 12 positions agree with TRBD1. The specimen sequenced was PBMCs. This receptor was taken from a man younger than 35 in good health and CMV-seronegative. CDR3 in DNA: TGCGCCAGCAGCTCTGGGACAGGGGGCTGGGGCGAGCAGTACTTC. This codes for CASSSGTGGWGEQYF.